What follows describes a single TCR beta chain. This clonotype was counted only a few times. The clone's antigen remains unknown. Qualities for individual bases were not recorded, and no much larger clone is one base off. As encoded in the germline V gene, CDR1 is ENHRY while CDR2 is SYGVKD. Trimming removed 10 bases from V and 4 bases from J; the gene matches leave 5 bases unexplained. Spanning cysteine to phenylalanine, the CDR3 consists of 12 amino acids. Left in the record is the CDR3 DNA by itself, 36 bases read in frame from the first base. These data originate in a study of identical twins (dated by TCRdb to the mid-2010s). Background for the entire study: To test whether fetal clonotypes persist, this study deep-sequenced TCR alpha and beta repertoires from monozygotic twins, from unrelated adults of various ages, and from cord blood. To rule out contamination, replicate twin experiments were performed at different times with different library preparation protocols.

All donors were healthy Caucasians. The twin cohort consisted of three pairs of female monozygotic twins, all aged roughly 18 to 30 years. CD4+ and CD8+ T cell populations were isolated with positive isolation kits from Invitrogen. The investigation overall reported the following: The excess sharing between twins in beta out-of-frame sequences was weaker because fewer shared sequences reduced the signal-to-noise ratio. Compared with coincidental sharing between unrelated individuals, out-of-frame TCR alpha sequences shared between twins had an excess of sequences with low generation probability. Zero-insertion analyses could be partly confounded by invariant T cells such as MAIT and iNKT, although diverse VJ usage argued against such confounding for most clonotypes. Fewer insertions were carried by abundant cord blood beta clonotypes, a similar but weaker trend appeared in young adult naive repertoires, and no such trend appeared in memory repertoires. Because the same donors could not be followed over many years, the conclusions relied on cross-sectional statistical analysis. Out-of-frame TCR alpha sharing in monozygotic twins was systematically underestimated by recombination models, whereas sharing between unrelated individuals was in agreement with the recombination models.

Libraries came from 5' RACE. Data came from an Illumina HiSeq 2000. Template switching introduced a universal primer binding site; the final cDNA contained a unique molecular identifier, enabling accurate counting of TCR cDNA molecules. First-strand cDNA for TCR alpha and beta chains was synthesized from specific primers in the conserved constant-segment region. Each cDNA library was double barcoded, with a SMART-Mk sample barcode plus Illumina barcodes, to control for contamination. TruSeq adapter sequences, together with Illumina sample barcodes, were added in two successive PCR steps. The TCR alpha and beta cDNA libraries were sequenced on the Illumina HiSeq platform using custom primers. On the authors' methods: Unique molecular identifiers were extracted from raw reads with MiGEC, and CDR3 positions were determined with MiXCR. Recombination models were inferred per individual with the repgenHMM and IGoR tools using an EM algorithm. Shared clonotype analysis was performed with the tcR package in R, normalizing sharing by the product of cloneset sizes. To study raw recombination without the effects of thymic and clonal selection, out-of-frame nonproductive sequences were analyzed. Starting from the raw public reads, TCRdb applied fastp trimming at Q25, assembled clones with MiXCR and retained in-frame beta chains. Here each entry gathers all rows of one CDR3 protein and keeps the most common genes and DNA. TCRdb's processing, not the study's, gives the V and J calls here. The sample table lists about 470,000 distinct CDR3 sequences, less than 25% of them with a count of one. Over 2.5% of the sample is in the top ten clones.

These records were also assigned to another study, of T cells expressing NK-cell markers. The second investigation adds: Three sorted T-cell subsets (CD3+CD56+NKG2C+, CD3+CD56+NKG2C- and CD3+CD56-NKG2C+) from eight donors had their TCR beta-chain repertoires profiled. Among the eight sequenced donors, only one was HCMV-seronegative, while the other seven were HCMV-seropositive. In several experiments an anti-gammadeltaTCR antibody was added to restrict sorting to alphabetaTCR-expressing T cells. In roughly 6 donors, the dominant CD3+CD56+NKG2C+ clonotypes ranked among the top 10 CD8+ clonotypes, making up 1.0-7.0% of CD8+ T cells. Those dominant clonotypes were again the most abundant among CD3+CD56-NKG2C+ cells in four donors, at roughly 28.3-60.1%. It remained unclear whether the expanded NKG2C-expressing T cell clones were specific for HCMV antigens. All eight donors whose samples were sequenced were randomly selected healthy volunteers, three of them men and five women. A commercial ELISA kit detecting HCMV-specific IgG in serum was used to determine HCMV serostatus. MIGEC was used to demultiplex reads and group the reads by UMI, and MiTCR was used to assemble and quantify clonotypes. To exclude erroneous sequences, only TCR cDNA sequences supported by at least two reads were retained. Downstream repertoire analysis used the tcR package, and clonotypes were matched across fractions by CDR3 nucleotide sequence plus V segment. VDJmatch was used to annotate antigen specificity against VDJdb, with one amino acid substitution in CDR3 allowed.

The clonotype comes from a woman under 30 in good health. What was sequenced was CD4+ T cells sorted from blood. The chain was built from TRBV10-3 and TRBJ2-5, and TRBD1 matches 8 of the central bases. Here the CDR3 is given as CATGQGSETQYF. The DNA reads as follows: TGTGCCACCGGACAGGGTTCAGAGACCCAGTACTTC.